The 2 T cell receptor beta chains in this list originate from one sample, sequenced in a study of technical replicates of blood from four donors. Sequencing was performed with immunoSEQ multiplex PCR; in TCRdb, only in-frame clones are kept and a portion is missing. The sample has about 85,000 clones; just under 95% are singletons. The source material was T cells isolated from PBMCs. These receptors were obtained from a human donor in good health.

The rearrangement links TRBV5-1 to TRBJ2-7; perhaps TRBD2 as D (5 bases). The CDR3 has 15 residues. Per germline, CDR1 SGHRS and CDR2 YFSETQ. Trimming removed 8 bases at V and 3 bases at J, with 21 bases between. CDR3 nucleotides: TGCGCCAGGACGCCCGAGGGAGATGTAAGCTACGAGCAGTACTTC. Amino acid sequence: CARTPEGDVSYEQYF.

This clone was counted a single time. The chain joins TRBV19 to TRBJ2-7, with 11 bases fitting TRBD2. This CDR3 has 18 amino acids. Germline assignment: CDR1 LNHDA and CDR2 SQIVND (reference sequence). J was trimmed by 2 bases and V by 5 bases; bases with no gene match: 14. This CDR3 reads CASSASGTSGADPYEQYF. CDR3 nucleotides: TGTGCCAGTAGTGCCTCCGGGACTAGCGGAGCGGATCCCTACGAGCAGTACTTC.